Following are 32 T cell receptor beta chains from one sample sequenced in a study of shared clonotypes between healthy human individuals (dated by TCRdb to about 2020). Preparation of the library involved the immunoSEQ multiplex PCR assay. This is the immuneACCESS table as TCRdb keeps it, with only in-frame sequences that have V and J called. A part of the clones is gone; compared with another copy, unresolved V genes explain less than half, and the rest is unexplained. The sample table contains over 75,000 clones; only one count was recorded for almost 70% of them. Jointly, the top ten make up approximately 46% of the sample. The sample was memory CD8+ T cells sorted from blood. This specimen's cell subset or site label, interpreted: CD45RO+ cells pooled with CCR7-negative TemRA cells. The receptor set was obtained from a young man in good health.

With regard to this clone: At one of its ends the junction is not consistent with the germline gene, which may arise from a read error. The rearrangement uses TRBV5-1 and TRBJ1-2; 7 bases are shared with TRBD1. CDR1 and CDR2 (germline): SGHRS, YFSETQ. The CDR3 contains 14 residues. The CDR3: CASSYQRRGDSHSF. The CDR3 nucleotides read TGCGCCAGCAGCTACCAAAGACGTGGGGACAGCCATTCCTTC.

Concerning this clone: This may be a read error: a much more frequent sequence differs by one nucleotide. Within the sample, other DNA sequences also encode this same CDR3. The chain couples TRBV10-2 to TRBJ1-2, with D possibly being TRBD1 (5 bases). V was trimmed by 6 bases and J by 6 bases, leaving 14 bases between them. The CDR3 has 13 amino acids. The V gene's germline CDR1 is WSHSY and CDR2 SAAADI. CDR3 sequence (DNA): TGCGCCAGCAGCCTCCAGGGATATAATGGCTACACCTTC. Translated, it gives CASSLQGYNGYTF.

Only one count was recorded for this clone. The chain couples TRBV7-2 to TRBJ2-5; TRBD1 matches 7 bases. Germline-derived CDR1 and CDR2 are SGHTA and FQGNSA. CDR3 size: 13 residues. V was clipped by 1 base and J by 4 bases; unmatched bases: 0. CDR3 coding DNA: TGTGCCAGCAGCTTAGACAGGGGAGAGACCCAGTACTTC. Its protein product is CASSLDRGETQYF.

Only a few counts were recorded for this clone. This chain connects TRBV28 to TRBJ1-5; a possible D gene is TRBD1 (5 bases). This CDR3 spans 14 amino acids. Germline assignment: CDR1 MDHEN and CDR2 SYDVKM. The ends were cut back, 7 bases at V and 1 base at J, with 11 bases in the middle. CDR3 DNA sequence: TGTGCCAGCACCCGGGGGATGAGCAATCAGCCCCAGCATTTT. Amino acids: CASTRGMSNQPQHF.

Details on this clone: Just one base apart from a much larger clone, this may be a read error. The chain has TRBV7-6 and TRBJ2-7; 9 bases align to TRBD1. The CDR3 totals 15 residues. V was pared by 5 bases and J by 5 bases, with 10 bases of the junction left unmatched. In germline, CDR1 is SGHVS, CDR2 FNYEAQ. CDR3: CASSISGTGTHEQYF. CDR3 in DNA: TGTGCCAGCAGCATATCCGGGACAGGGACCCACGAGCAGTACTTC.

The genes are TRBV28 and TRBJ2-2; 8 nucleotides line up with TRBD1. The V gene's germline CDR1 is MDHEN and CDR2 SYDVKM. V dropped 5 bases and J dropped 6; count of bases not matched to a gene: 11. This CDR3 is built from 16 residues. In DNA form, the CDR3 reads TGTGCCAGCAGTAACTTCGGACAGGGTACCTCCGGGGAGCTGTTTTTT. Translation: CASSNFGQGTSGELFF.

This clone was seen a handful of times. V gene TRBV25-1 combines with J gene TRBJ2-1; 10 nucleotides agree with TRBD2. The V segment lost 3 bases and the J segment 6 bases; nucleotides outside the gene matches: 8. In germline, CDR1 is MGHDK, CDR2 SYGVNS. This CDR3 region has 16 residues. The DNA for the CDR3 is TGTGCCAGCAGTGATAGAGCGGGAGGGCCTTCCAATGAGCAGTTCTTC. Amino acids: CASSDRAGGPSNEQFF.

The CDR3 nucleotides read TGTGCCAGTATTGGGCGGTACACTGAAGCTTTCTTT. Translating it yields CASIGRYTEAFF. The rearrangement links TRBV19 to TRBJ1-1; no clear D. V was pared by 7 bases and J by 3 bases, with 9 bases between. The CDR3 has 12 amino acids. The germline gives CDR1 LNHDA, CDR2 SQIVND (reference sequence).

The gene calls are TRBV19 and TRBJ2-1, with 12 bases identical to TRBD2. The germline gives CDR1 LNHDA, CDR2 SQIVND (reference sequence). This CDR3 spans 15 amino acids. The trim removed 2 bases at V and 8 bases at J, leaving 4 bases unmatched. The CDR3 spells CASSISSGRGHEQFF. In DNA, the CDR3 is TGTGCCAGTAGTATATCTAGCGGGAGGGGCCATGAGCAGTTCTTC.

The CDR3 bases are TGTGCCAGCATTCCTTCTGGGGCCAAAAACATTCAGTACTTC. Encoded protein: CASIPSGAKNIQYF. This sequence joins TRBV6-1 and TRBJ2-4; D remains unclear. CDR1 MNHNS and CDR2 SASEGT come from the germline V gene. Trimming removed 7 bases from V and 1 base from J, with 11 bases in between. The CDR3 sequence is 14 residues long.

The chain joins TRBV29-1 to TRBJ2-3, with a possible D match to TRBD1 (6 bases). Germline V gene lookup returns CDR1 SQVTM and CDR2 ANQGSEA. The CDR3 has 11 amino acids. Trimming took 4 bases from V and 4 from J, leaving 6 bases between them. The CDR3, as DNA: TGCAGCGTTGCAGGGGCAGATACGCAGTATTTT. It translates to CSVAGADTQYF.

The V call is TRBV29-1, the J call TRBJ1-1; possibly TRBD1 for D (6 bases). The V end was cut by 5 bases, the J end by 5 bases, with 12 bases between. CDR1 is SQVTM and CDR2 is ANQGSEA in the germline V gene. This CDR3 has 12 amino acids. CDR3 bases: TGCAGCGTTAGTCGGGGGCCAACTGAAGCTTTCTTT. Its translation: CSVSRGPTEAFF.

The chain uses TRBV11-2 and TRBJ2-5; 10 nucleotides agree with TRBD1. Germline CDR1 SGHAT, CDR2 FQNNGV. This CDR3 region has 15 residues. V gave up 2 bases and J gave up 3 bases; unmatched junction bases: 3. CDR3 DNA sequence: TGTGCCAGCAGCTTACCGGGGACAGGGGAAGAGACCCAGTACTTC. Translating gives CASSLPGTGEETQYF.

The table lists this clone with a few counts. The J gene is TRBJ1-2, the V gene TRBV6-1, with D uncertain. Trimming removed 1 base at V and 1 base at J, with 22 bases between. This CDR3 has 19 residues. Germline CDR1 reads MNHNS; CDR2 reads SASEGT. The CDR3 spells CASSEGWAGLKTDNYGYTF. In nucleotides, the CDR3 is TGTGCCAGCAGTGAAGGGTGGGCGGGCCTCAAGACTGATAACTATGGCTACACCTTC.

The chain employs TRBV7-2 and TRBJ2-7; 9 nucleotides agree with TRBD2. The CDR3 is 15 residues long. After removal of 5 bases from V and 4 bases from J, the junction contained 9 bases not matched to a gene. Germline V gene lookup returns CDR1 SGHTA and CDR2 FQGNSA. CDR3 in DNA: TGTGCCAGCAGCCCATTGACTAGCGGAAAATACGAGCAGTACTTC. It is translated as CASSPLTSGKYEQYF.

The chain links TRBV13 to TRBJ2-1; TRBD2 might be the D (5 bases). Germline V lookup: CDR1 PRHDT, CDR2 FYEKMQ (reference sequence). The CDR3 is made up of 14 amino acids. V was shortened by 8 bases and J by 0 bases, with 11 bases between the two germline ends. CDR3 in amino acids: CASRPGISYNEQFF. CDR3 nucleotide sequence: TGTGCCAGCCGACCGGGAATCTCCTACAATGAGCAGTTCTTC.

This clone is a singleton in its sample. The rearrangement joins TRBV2 to TRBJ1-2; D is uncertain. CDR1 and CDR2 from the germline V gene are SNHLY and FYNNEI. V was cut by 8 bases and J by 0 bases, with 13 bases left in between. The length of the CDR3 is 14 residues. The DNA for the CDR3 is TGTGCCAGCGATTTCTGGGAATCTAACTATGGCTACACCTTC. Translating gives CASDFWESNYGYTF.

This rearrangement joins TRBV28 to TRBJ2-7; D possibly uses TRBD1 or TRBD2 (5 bases each). The germline CDR1 and CDR2 sequences are MDHEN and SYDVKM. The CDR3 totals 13 residues. The germline V and J ends were trimmed by 7 bases and 3 bases, with 13 bases remaining between them. The CDR3 sequence is CASNWDGDYEQYF. For the CDR3, the DNA is TGTGCCAGCAACTGGGACGGAGACTACGAGCAGTACTTC.

The V and J genes are TRBV28 and TRBJ2-7; TRBD1 might be the D (6 bases). V lost 4 bases to trimming and J lost 3 bases, with 19 bases between them. This CDR3 is 16 amino acids long. The germline CDR1 and CDR2 sequences are MDHEN and SYDVKM. The CDR3 is CASSSWTHGQYYEQYF. CDR3 sequence (DNA): TGTGCCAGCAGTTCCTGGACTCACGGACAGTACTACGAGCAGTACTTC.

This clone is classed as medium-sized. The V gene is TRBV5-8, the J gene TRBJ2-3; the D is unclear. Looked up from germline, CDR1 is SGHTS and CDR2 is YDEGEE. This CDR3 is built from 14 residues. With 1 base removed from V and 2 bases from J, the gap between germline ends came to 8 bases. Written as DNA, the CDR3 is TGTGCCAGCAGCTTGATCGAGGCCACAGATACGCAGTATTTT. It specifies CASSLIEATDTQYF.

This clone was detected a few times. V is TRBV27 and J is TRBJ2-5, with TRBD1 identical over 8 bases. The CDR3 is 15 residues long. The germline gives CDR1 MNHEY, CDR2 SMNVEV (reference sequence). With 6 bases clipped from V and 2 bases from J, the junction kept 8 bases outside the gene matches. CDR3 in DNA: TGTGCCAGCAGCTATTCGACAGGGGTACAAGAGACCCAGTACTTC. It yields the protein CASSYSTGVQETQYF.

The V gene is TRBV7-9, the J gene TRBJ2-5, with unresolved D. Trimming pared 5 bases from V and 6 bases from J, leaving 10 bases between. There are 12 residues in the CDR3. Per germline, CDR1 SEHNR and CDR2 FQNEAQ (reference sequence). The CDR3 coding sequence is TGTGCCAGCAGCCTTGCCGGAAAGACCCAGTACTTC. Its translation: CASSLAGKTQYF.

The CDR3 sequence: CASSVVDSTDTQYF. CDR3 nucleotides: TGTGCCAGCAGCGTAGTAGATAGCACAGATACGCAGTATTTT. V usage is TRBV9 and J usage is TRBJ2-3; D is undetermined. The CDR3 is 14 residues long. Trimming stripped 0 bases from V and 0 bases from J, with 5 bases between. The germline V gene encodes CDR1 SGDLS and CDR2 YYNGEE.

The chain couples TRBV7-9 to TRBJ2-7, with D perhaps TRBD2 (5 bases). Trimming cost V 3 bases and J 4 bases, with 13 bases left between them. The CDR3 length is 14 residues. Germline assignment: CDR1 SEHNR and CDR2 FQNEAQ (reference sequence). CDR3 in DNA: TGTGCCAGCAGCTTTGGTTACGAGGGTTACGAGCAGTACTTC. Translation: CASSFGYEGYEQYF.

The chain joins TRBV7-9 to TRBJ2-5, with no clear D. Germline CDR1 SEHNR, CDR2 FQNEAQ (reference sequence). The CDR3 has 13 amino acids. The germline V and J ends were trimmed by 3 bases and 2 bases, with 7 bases remaining between them. The CDR3 here is CASSLGYQETQYF. In DNA form, the CDR3 reads TGTGCCAGCAGCTTGGGATATCAAGAGACCCAGTACTTC. Supplemented by reference TRBV7-9 and TRBJ2-5, the full variable domain reads DTGVSQNPRHKITKRGQNVTFRCDPISEHNRLYWYRQTLGQGPEFLTYFQNEAQLEKSRLLSDRFSAERPKGSFSTLEIQRTEQGDSAMYLCASSLGYQETQYFGPGTRLLVL.

This clone was seen a single time. The V call is TRBV19, the J call TRBJ1-1; D is perhaps TRBD1 (6 bases). Trimming stripped 5 bases from V and 4 bases from J, with 14 bases between. Germline CDR1 reads LNHDA; CDR2 reads SQIVND (reference sequence). The length of the CDR3 is 14 residues. CDR3 in amino acids: CASSYRVQGTEAFF. CDR3 DNA: TGTGCCAGTAGTTACAGGGTTCAAGGCACTGAAGCTTTCTTT.

The chain joins TRBV9 to TRBJ2-1; 7 nucleotides match TRBD2. Germline assignment: CDR1 SGDLS and CDR2 YYNGEE. V dropped 2 bases and J dropped 2; count of bases not matched to a gene: 10. The CDR3 is 17 amino acids. This chain's CDR3 is CASSVDPPGGAYNEQFF. CDR3 DNA sequence: TGTGCCAGCAGCGTGGACCCACCGGGAGGTGCCTACAATGAGCAGTTCTTC.

This clone has more than one count but fewer than ten. In DNA, the CDR3 is TGTGCCAGCTCCCCGGGGGGGCCCTACAATGAGCAGTTCTTC. Residues: CASSPGGPYNEQFF. The chain uses TRBV6-4 and TRBJ2-1, with TRBD2 identical over 8 bases. This CDR3 spans 14 amino acids. Germline loops: CDR1 MRHNA, CDR2 SNTAGT. The V and J ends lost 8 bases and 2 bases, in that order; junction bases with no gene match: 5.

This sequence joins TRBV30 and TRBJ1-2; D unclear. Germline V lookup: CDR1 GTSNPN, CDR2 SVGIG (reference sequence). There are 13 residues in the CDR3. V lost 4 bases and J 8 bases, leaving 17 bases between the germline ends. CDR3 region: CAWTLDGPLGYTF. CDR3 nucleotide sequence: TGTGCCTGGACCTTAGACGGGCCCCTAGGCTACACCTTC.

The chain is built from TRBV30 and TRBJ2-3, with 7 bases that match TRBD2. This CDR3 region has 16 residues. Germline lookup yields CDR1 GTSNPN and CDR2 SVGIG (reference sequence). V was clipped by 5 bases and J by 1 base; unmatched bases: 12. The CDR3 sequence is CAWDPGLGVGTDTQYF. CDR3 nucleotide sequence: TGTGCCTGGGACCCCGGACTAGGGGTCGGCACAGATACGCAGTATTTT.

This clone was observed a handful of times. This chain uses TRBV13 with TRBJ2-2, with D hard to call. Trimming cost V 5 bases and J 4 bases, with 8 bases left between them. Germline CDR1 PRHDT, CDR2 FYEKMQ (reference sequence). This CDR3 is 13 amino acids long. The CDR3 is CASSQAVTGELFF. The CDR3 coding sequence is TGTGCCAGCAGCCAGGCCGTCACCGGGGAGCTGTTTTTT.

The V gene is TRBV6-4, the J gene TRBJ2-7, with 10 positions matching TRBD1. V was clipped by 4 bases and J by 2 bases; unmatched bases: 2. This CDR3 has 14 amino acids. Germline assignment: CDR1 MRHNA and CDR2 SNTAGT. The CDR3 nucleotides read TGTGCCAGCAGTGCCGGACAGGGGGCCTACGAGCAGTACTTC. Translation: CASSAGQGAYEQYF.